Listed here are 18 T cell receptor beta chains from one sample, sequenced in a study of OX40 agonist ivuxolimab in advanced cancers. Clones were sequenced by immunoSEQ multiplex PCR, and TCRdb holds only the in-frame ones, with some missing. The sample carries some 90,000 clones, more than 85% recorded once. The source was CD4+ or CD8+ T cells sorted from blood, collected in a trial of the OX40 agonist ivuxolimab. The source of these receptors is an adult with an advanced solid tumor such as melanoma, head and neck, liver or kidney cancer.

The chain employs TRBV11-2 and TRBJ2-7, with 7 bases aligning to TRBD2. The V gene end was trimmed by 5 bases and the J gene end by 5 bases; junction bases not matched to a gene: 6. Germline CDR1 reads SGHAT; CDR2 reads FQNNGV. CDR3 length: 13 amino acids. CDR3 region: CASSVSGIHEQYF. CDR3 DNA: TGTGCCAGCAGCGTGAGCGGGATCCACGAGCAGTACTTC.

The chain couples TRBV28 to TRBJ1-1; D is uncertain. This CDR3 is 13 amino acids long. From germline, CDR1 is MDHEN and CDR2 SYDVKM. The germline V and J ends were trimmed by 7 bases and 1 base, with 10 bases remaining between them. CDR3 in DNA: TGTGCCAGCACCCCAGCCTGGAACACTGAAGCTTTCTTT. Translation gives CASTPAWNTEAFF.

The rearrangement links TRBV30 to TRBJ1-6; 7 bases align to TRBD1. Per the germline V gene, CDR1 is GTSNPN and CDR2 is SVGIG (reference sequence). This CDR3 spans 15 amino acids. J gave up 10 bases and V 0 bases, and 9 bases lay outside the gene matches. The CDR3 DNA sequence: TGTGCCTGGAGTGTCCCGGTGACAGGGAACTCACCCCTCCACTTT. Translating gives CAWSVPVTGNSPLHF.

The rearrangement links TRBV12-5 to TRBJ2-3, with D perhaps matching TRBD1 (6 bases). This CDR3 is built from 19 residues. The V and J ends lost 2 bases and 0 bases respectively, with 21 bases between them. Germline CDR1 is LGHNT and CDR2 is FRNRAP. The chain's CDR3 is CASGLPALRQATSTDTQYF. The CDR3 nucleotides are TGTGCTAGTGGTTTGCCGGCCCTCCGACAGGCAACTAGCACAGATACGCAGTATTTT.

The genes are TRBV6-5 and TRBJ1-6; tentatively, D is TRBD1 (5 bases). The ends were cut back, 2 bases at V and 12 bases at J, with 14 bases in the middle. Germline V gene data show CDR1 as MNHEY and CDR2 as SVGAGI. The CDR3 spans 14 residues. The CDR3 DNA reads as TGTGCCAGCAGTTACGTCCTAGGGGCGGAACCCCTCCACTTT. Translation: CASSYVLGAEPLHF.

This clone appeared once. The chain carries TRBV5-1 and TRBJ2-5, with a tentative D call TRBD1 (6 bases). The J call may be faulty, since TRBJ2-7 better matches the DNA end. The CDR3 has 15 amino acids. Per germline, CDR1 SGHRS and CDR2 YFSETQ. The CDR3 DNA reads TGCGCCAGCAGCTTGGAGGCAGGGGACACCTACGAGCAGTACTTC. Amino acid sequence: CASSLEAGDTYEQYF.

V usage is TRBV28 and J usage is TRBJ2-5, with TRBD1 matching over 12 bases. The CDR3 is 14 residues long. The ends lost 5 bases at V and 5 bases at J; junction bases unmatched: 3. The germline V gene encodes CDR1 MDHEN and CDR2 SYDVKM. CDR3 region: CASSRDRGRETQYF. The CDR3 coding sequence is TGTGCCAGCAGTCGGGACAGGGGGCGGGAGACCCAGTACTTC. The whole variable domain, filled in from reference TRBV28 and TRBJ2-5, reads DVKVTQSSRYLVKRTGEKVFLECVQDMDHENMFWYRQDPGLGLRLIYFSYDVKMKEKGDIPEGYSVSREKKERFSLILESASTNQTSMYLCASSRDRGRETQYFGPGTRLLVL.

This clone has a single count. The J gene is TRBJ2-1, the V gene TRBV6-6; D call uncertain. Germline CDR1 reads MNHNY; CDR2 reads SVGAGI (reference sequence). The CDR3 is made up of 13 amino acids. Trimming cost V 2 bases and J 4 bases, with 6 bases left between them. In DNA, the CDR3 is TGTGCCAGCAGTTACAGTCAGTACAATGAGCAGTTCTTC. It codes for CASSYSQYNEQFF.

CDR3 DNA: TGTGCCAGCAGTATGACAGGGCATATCGGCTACACCTTC. Encoded protein: CASSMTGHIGYTF. The genes are TRBV6-6 and TRBJ1-2; TRBD1 matches 7 bases. This CDR3 region has 13 residues. Germline V gene lookup returns CDR1 MNHNY and CDR2 SVGAGI (reference sequence). J lost 8 bases, V lost 5 bases, and 8 bases had no gene match.

V and J are TRBV4-1 and TRBJ2-1, with TRBD1 as a possible D gene (5 bases). Trimming left V 1 base short and J 6 bases short, with 10 bases between. Per germline, CDR1 MGHRA and CDR2 YSYEKL. The length of the CDR3 is 14 residues. This CDR3 reads CASSQGGAGNEQFF. CDR3 coding DNA: TGCGCCAGCAGCCAAGGGGGCGCAGGCAATGAGCAGTTCTTC.

The chain is built from TRBV10-3 and TRBJ1-2, with D unclear. Trimming took 4 bases from V and 4 from J, leaving 4 bases between them. The CDR3 loop spans 11 amino acids. Germline lookup yields CDR1 ENHRY and CDR2 SYGVKD. The CDR3 nucleotides read TGTGCCATCAGTGTGGGCTATGGCTACACCTTC. It translates to CAISVGYGYTF.

The chain combines TRBV28 with TRBJ2-3; 9 nucleotides agree with TRBD2. CDR3 size: 16 residues. Germline V gene sequence: CDR1 MDHEN, CDR2 SYDVKM. The V and J ends lost 3 bases and 2 bases, in that order; junction bases with no gene match: 6. Here the CDR3 reads CASSLALAGFTDTQYF. The CDR3 DNA follows: TGTGCCAGCAGTTTGGCGCTAGCGGGATTCACAGATACGCAGTATTTT.

The J gene is TRBJ2-5, the V gene TRBV7-9; D may match TRBD1 or TRBD2 (6 bases each). The V gene's germline CDR1 is SEHNR and CDR2 FQNEAQ (reference sequence). This CDR3 has 16 residues. Trimming left V 1 base short and J 1 base short, with 13 bases between. CDR3 DNA: TGTGCCAGCAGCTTAGACAGGGAACTAGCCCAAGAGACCCAGTACTTC. This codes for CASSLDRELAQETQYF.

The chain combines TRBV5-1 with TRBJ1-1, with 9 bases that match TRBD1. V shed 2 bases, J shed 1 base, and the junction held 6 bases outside the gene matches. The CDR3 is made up of 16 amino acids. The germline gives CDR1 SGHRS, CDR2 YFSETQ. The CDR3 protein is CASSLGTGSGNTEAFF. In DNA, the CDR3 is TGCGCCAGCAGCTTAGGGACAGGGTCGGGGAACACTGAAGCTTTCTTT.

The genes are TRBV7-8 and TRBJ2-7, with 8 bases fitting TRBD1. The germline gives CDR1 SGHVS, CDR2 FQNEAQ. The junction had 8 bases not matched to a gene; V was cut back by 7 bases and J by 0 bases. CDR3 length: 15 residues. CDR3 region: CASNPRDRSSYEQYF. The CDR3 DNA is TGTGCCAGCAACCCCCGGGACAGGAGCTCCTACGAGCAGTACTTC.

CDR3 nucleotides: TGTGCCAGCAGCGTAGAAGTGGTCGGGGGGCACAATGGCTACACCTTC. It specifies CASSVEVVGGHNGYTF. The chain joins TRBV9 to TRBJ1-2; maybe TRBD1 (6 bases). In germline, CDR1 is SGDLS, CDR2 YYNGEE. The CDR3 consists of 16 residues. Trimming shortened V by 0 bases and J by 6 bases, and 18 bases separated the two germline ends.

The chain recombines TRBV6-1 with TRBJ2-1; 7 bases are a match to TRBD1. The CDR3 totals 14 residues. With 6 bases clipped from V and 7 bases from J, the junction kept 9 bases outside the gene matches. Germline CDR1 is MNHNS and CDR2 is SASEGT. In nucleotides, the CDR3 is TGTGCCAGCAGCGGTTCGTCAGGGGGTAATGAGCAGTTCTTC. Amino acid sequence: CASSGSSGGNEQFF.

The J gene is TRBJ2-1, the V gene TRBV6-5; TRBD2 agrees at 10 bases. The CDR3 sequence is 15 residues long. J was trimmed by 6 bases and V by 2 bases; bases with no gene match: 4. CDR1 MNHEY and CDR2 SVGAGI come from the germline V gene. The DNA of the CDR3 is TGTGCCAGCAGTTACGGTTCTAGCGGGGGCAATGAGCAGTTCTTC. Translated, it gives CASSYGSSGGNEQFF.